This passage covers 25 T cell receptor beta chains from one sample sequenced in a study of Ad26.COV2.S vaccination and SARS-CoV-2 variants. As to treatment: around 19 received Ad26.COV2.S at low or high dose, single or two shots; about 5 received placebo; per-sample allocation not given. The samples were gathered on day 63 after the first injection of vaccine or placebo. Only in-frame clones appear in the TCRdb table, and some are missing; sequencing was by immunoSEQ multiplex PCR. The sample lists around 300,000 clones, 88% occurring once. The material was peripheral blood, obtained in a trial of Ad26.COV2.S vaccine versus placebo. These receptors originate from a person aged 18-60 years who received the Ad26.COV2.S COVID-19 vaccine or a placebo.

V is TRBV7-2 and J is TRBJ1-1; TRBD1 agrees at 9 bases. This CDR3 has 14 residues. Germline V gene data show CDR1 as SGHTA and CDR2 as FQGNSA. V shed 5 bases and J 5 bases; nucleotides not matched to a gene: 6. The CDR3 sequence: CASSPGQGRTEAFF. The CDR3 nucleotides read TGTGCCAGCAGCCCAGGACAGGGGAGGACTGAAGCTTTCTTT.

The chain uses TRBV10-1 and TRBJ1-6, with TRBD1 as a possible D gene (5 bases). CDR3 length: 13 residues. Trimming stripped 11 bases from V and 10 bases from J, with 18 bases between. Germline V gene lookup returns CDR1 WNHNN and CDR2 SYGVQD (reference sequence). The CDR3 is CARIGQGGSPLHF. DNA for the CDR3: TGCGCCCGCATAGGGCAGGGTGGATCACCCCTCCACTTT.

As regards this clone: Additional DNA sequences in this sample encode the identical CDR3. The J gene is TRBJ2-7, the V gene TRBV5-1, with TRBD1 matching 8 bases. This CDR3 region has 15 residues. V was clipped by 4 bases and J by 0 bases; unmatched bases: 6. Germline values: CDR1 SGHRS, CDR2 YFSETQ. In DNA, the CDR3 is TGCGCCAGCAGCCCCAGGACAGGGAGCTCCTACGAGCAGTACTTC. It specifies CASSPRTGSSYEQYF.

This chain links TRBV27 with TRBJ2-7; 7 bases map to TRBD1. Trimming removed 3 bases from V and 3 bases from J; junction bases left unmatched: 5. The germline V gene encodes CDR1 MNHEY and CDR2 SMNVEV (reference sequence). The CDR3 loop spans 14 amino acids. CDR3 sequence (DNA): TGTGCCAGCAGTTTTACAGGGGCAGACTACGAGCAGTACTTC. Amino acids: CASSFTGADYEQYF.

The CDR3 sequence: CASSPTGHNYEQYF. The CDR3 region has the DNA TGTGCCAGCAGCCCGACGGGACACAACTACGAGCAGTACTTC. This sequence joins TRBV5-4 and TRBJ2-7, with D perhaps TRBD1 (6 bases). Germline values: CDR1 SGHNT, CDR2 YYREEE (reference sequence). V shed 4 bases and J shed 3 bases, with 14 bases lying between them. The CDR3 length is 14 residues.

The CDR3 region has the DNA TGTGCCAGTACCGAAGCTGTAGGAAACACCATATATTTT. This translates into CASTEAVGNTIYF. The chain combines TRBV19 with TRBJ1-3; unclear D gene. V dropped 7 bases and J dropped 4 bases, with 11 bases sitting between them. The CDR3 length is 13 residues. Germline loops: CDR1 LNHDA, CDR2 SQIVND (reference sequence).

This sequence joins TRBV7-2 and TRBJ2-2, with D possibly being TRBD2 (5 bases). In germline, CDR1 is SGHTA, CDR2 FQGNSA. The V end was cut by 1 base, the J end by 2 bases, with 8 bases between. This CDR3 comprises 15 residues. The CDR3 here is CASSLESGNTGELFF. The CDR3 bases are TGTGCCAGCAGCTTAGAGAGCGGAAACACCGGGGAGCTGTTTTTT. The whole variable domain, filled in from reference TRBV7-2 and TRBJ2-2, reads GAGVSQSPSNKVTEKGKDVELRCDPISGHTALYWYRQSLGQGLEFLIYFQGNSAPDKSGLPSDRFSAERTGGSVSTLTIQRTQQEDSAVYLCASSLESGNTGELFFGEGSRLTVL.

The chain links TRBV19 to TRBJ1-5, with 7 bases that match TRBD1. The V gene's germline CDR1 is LNHDA and CDR2 SQIVND (reference sequence). Trimming at V came to 1 base and at J to 4 bases, leaving 7 bases not matched to a gene. CDR3 length: 16 amino acids. The CDR3 DNA follows: TGTGCCAGTAGTATAGTAGGGACAGTTGAGAATCAGCCCCAGCATTTT. Residues: CASSIVGTVENQPQHF.

The V and J genes are TRBV9 and TRBJ2-1; no reliable D call. Trimming cost V 6 bases and J 1 base, with 8 bases left between them. The V gene's germline CDR1 is SGDLS and CDR2 YYNGEE. The CDR3 covers 13 residues. DNA of the CDR3: TGTGCCAGCACTGGGCGTTCCTACAATGAGCAGTTCTTC. This encodes CASTGRSYNEQFF.

J is TRBJ2-7 and V is TRBV11-2, with D uncertain. Trimming left V 4 bases short and J 3 bases short, with 13 bases between. Looked up from germline, CDR1 is SGHAT and CDR2 is FQNNGV. The CDR3 totals 14 residues. The CDR3 nucleotides are TGTGCCAGCAGCTCGGAAGGGTTCGTCTACGAGCAGTACTTC. Translation gives CASSSEGFVYEQYF.

The chain joins TRBV2 to TRBJ2-1, with 13 bases aligning to TRBD2. The V segment lost 6 bases and the J segment 4 bases; nucleotides outside the gene matches: 6. This CDR3 has 16 residues. Germline V gives CDR1 SNHLY, CDR2 FYNNEI. CDR3 in amino acids: CASRQGLAGTYNEQFF. CDR3 bases: TGTGCCAGCAGGCAGGGACTAGCGGGGACGTACAATGAGCAGTTCTTC.

The count of this clone is one. This CDR3 is CASSQERGVLAGSPTDTQYF. The CDR3 nucleotides read TGTGCCAGCAGCCAAGAAAGGGGGGTACTGGCGGGAAGTCCCACAGATACGCAGTATTTT. J is TRBJ2-3 and V is TRBV3-1 (or the pseudogene TRBV3-2); D is tentatively TRBD1 or TRBD2 (6 bases each). From germline, CDR1 is LGHDT and CDR2 YNNKEL (reference sequence). CDR3 length: 20 amino acids. The V and J ends lost 0 bases and 2 bases respectively, with 24 bases between them.

The chain carries TRBV11-3 and TRBJ2-1; D is perhaps TRBD2 (5 bases). The germline V and J ends were trimmed by 0 bases and 7 bases, with 13 bases remaining between them. In germline, CDR1 is SGHNT, CDR2 YENEEA. The CDR3 consists of 15 residues. The CDR3 protein is CASSLDAPGVNEQFF. CDR3 sequence (DNA): TGTGCCAGCAGCTTAGATGCGCCCGGGGTTAATGAGCAGTTCTTC.

This rearrangement joins TRBV6-2 or TRBV6-3 to TRBJ2-2; 14 nucleotides agree with TRBD2. Germline V CDR1 and CDR2: MNHEY, SVGEGT. The ends lost 0 bases at V and 5 bases at J; junction bases unmatched: 2. There are 17 residues in the CDR3. CDR3 sequence: CASSYSRTSGGTGELFF. The DNA for the CDR3 is TGTGCCAGCAGTTACTCCCGGACTAGCGGGGGGACCGGGGAGCTGTTTTTT.

The J gene is TRBJ2-7, the V gene TRBV10-3; tentatively, D is TRBD1 (5 bases). Trimming took off 2 bases at V and 0 bases at J, with 11 bases between the two ends. This CDR3 has 15 residues. The germline gives CDR1 ENHRY, CDR2 SYGVKD. The CDR3 bases are TGTGCCATCAGTGAGGACAAGGGGTCCTCCTACGAGCAGTACTTC. It codes for CAISEDKGSSYEQYF.

The rearrangement joins TRBV6-2 or TRBV6-3 to TRBJ1-2; D not certain. Germline V lookup: CDR1 MNHEY, CDR2 SVGEGT. The V end was cut by 5 bases, the J end by 10 bases, with 14 bases between. This CDR3 is built from 12 residues. The CDR3, as DNA: TGTGCCAGCAGTCGGTCACAGAAAGACTACACCTTC. It yields the protein CASSRSQKDYTF.

The rearrangement links TRBV11-2 to TRBJ2-3; 9 bases match TRBD1. V was pared by 3 bases and J by 1 base, with 2 bases of the junction left unmatched. CDR3 length: 15 amino acids. Germline V lookup: CDR1 SGHAT, CDR2 FQNNGV. The CDR3 protein is CASSLRDRGTDTQYF. Here the CDR3 DNA reads TGTGCCAGCAGCTTGAGGGACAGGGGCACAGATACGCAGTATTTT. The variable domain in full, completed from reference TRBV11-2 and TRBJ2-3, reads EAGVAQSPRYKIIEKRQSVAFWCNPISGHATLYWYQQILGQGPKLLIQFQNNGVVDDSQLPKDRFSAERLKGVDSTLKIQPAKLEDSAVYLCASSLRDRGTDTQYFGPGTRLTVL.

V usage is TRBV7-2 and J usage is TRBJ2-7; D not certain. The V gene lost 2 bases and the J gene lost 4 bases, with 3 bases spanning the gap. The CDR3 is 11 residues long. Germline V gives CDR1 SGHTA, CDR2 FQGNSA. In DNA, the CDR3 is TGTGCCAGCAGCTTATCATACGAGCAGTACTTC. Protein: CASSLSYEQYF.

The chain couples TRBV30 to TRBJ2-7; D remains unclear. CDR1 is GTSNPN, CDR2 SVGIG, per germline (reference sequence). CDR3 length: 14 residues. V dropped 4 bases and J dropped 0 bases, with 13 bases sitting between them. This CDR3 reads CAWKFPAASYEQYF. In nucleotides, the CDR3 is TGTGCCTGGAAGTTCCCGGCAGCCTCCTACGAGCAGTACTTC.

The chain employs TRBV3-1 (or the pseudogene TRBV3-2) and TRBJ2-7; D is perhaps TRBD1 (5 bases). The CDR3 contains 14 residues. Germline V gene data show CDR1 as LGHDT and CDR2 as YNNKEL (reference sequence). Trimming removed 8 bases at V and 5 bases at J, with 19 bases between. The CDR3 sequence: CASGRGPSVHEQYF. CDR3 nucleotide sequence: TGTGCCAGCGGTAGGGGCCCATCCGTCCACGAGCAGTACTTC.

The CDR3 reads CASSQSRGYGYTF. DNA for the CDR3: TGTGCCAGCAGCCAATCCCGGGGGTATGGCTACACCTTC. This chain uses TRBV14 with TRBJ1-2; the D gene is possibly TRBD1 (5 bases). Trimming shortened V by 2 bases and J by 5 bases, and 9 bases separated the two germline ends. This CDR3 contains 13 residues. Germline CDR1 reads SGHDN; CDR2 reads FVKESK.

This clone was counted only a few times. Here the CDR3 reads CASSPGQGAYEQYF. The CDR3 nucleotides read TGTGCCAGCAGCCCTGGACAGGGGGCCTACGAGCAGTACTTC. V gene TRBV13 combines with J gene TRBJ2-7, with 10 bases matching TRBD1. V gave up 5 bases and J gave up 2 bases; unmatched junction bases: 3. This CDR3 spans 14 amino acids. Germline V gene lookup returns CDR1 PRHDT and CDR2 FYEKMQ (reference sequence). Combining the CDR3 with reference TRBV13 and TRBJ2-7 gives the whole variable domain AAGVIQSPRHLIKEKRETATLKCYPIPRHDTVYWYQQGPGQDPQFLISFYEKMQSDKGSIPDRFSAQQFSDYHSELNMSSLELGDSALYFCASSPGQGAYEQYFGPGTRLTVT.

This rearrangement joins TRBV7-2 to TRBJ1-5, with D unresolved. V was trimmed by 3 bases and J by 8 bases, leaving 14 bases between them. The CDR3 has 14 residues. Germline V lookup: CDR1 SGHTA, CDR2 FQGNSA. The CDR3, as DNA: TGTGCCAGCAGCTTGGGCAGTATTGCCGAGCCCCAGCATTTT. Amino acids: CASSLGSIAEPQHF.

J is TRBJ2-5 and V is TRBV19, with D possibly TRBD2 on 5 matching bases. There are 13 residues in the CDR3. From germline, CDR1 is LNHDA and CDR2 SQIVND (reference sequence). V lost 10 bases, J lost 5 bases, and 17 bases lay in between. CDR3 DNA sequence: TGTGCCACCTCGCGGGTGGGTTCGGAGACCCAGTACTTC. It specifies CATSRVGSETQYF.

V and J are TRBV30 and TRBJ2-7, with 8 bases aligning to TRBD1. The CDR3 spans 13 residues. Germline-derived CDR1 and CDR2 are GTSNPN and SVGIG (reference sequence). After removal of 5 bases from V and 4 bases from J, the junction contained 7 bases not matched to a gene. The CDR3 is CAWGQGPGYEQYF. The CDR3 nucleotides read TGTGCCTGGGGACAGGGTCCAGGGTACGAGCAGTACTTC. Based on the CDR3 plus reference TRBV30 and TRBJ2-7, the full variable domain is SQTIHQWPATLVQPVGSPLSLECTVEGTSNPNLYWYRQAAGRGLQLLFYSVGIGQISSEVPQNLSASRPQDRQFILSSKKLLLSDSGFYLCAWGQGPGYEQYFGPGTRLTVT.